Below are 18 T cell receptor beta chains sequenced from a single sample in a study of blood T cell repertoires in COVID-19. Sequenced by immunoSEQ multiplex PCR; TCRdb stores in-frame clones only, minus some. The profile shows more than 85,000 clones, around 80% of them singletons. Sequences were obtained from peripheral blood. These receptors came from a human donor in a cohort sampled during active COVID-19.

CDR3 nucleotide sequence: TGCGCCAGCAGCTTGGCCCGTGAGGGTTATAACATTCAGTACTTC. It encodes CASSLAREGYNIQYF. The rearrangement links TRBV5-1 to TRBJ2-4, with D possibly TRBD2 on 5 matching bases. The germline V gene has CDR1 SGHRS and CDR2 YFSETQ. Trimming removed 0 bases from V and 7 bases from J, with 14 bases in between. The CDR3 totals 15 residues. Full variable domain (rest looked up from reference TRBV5-1 and TRBJ2-4): KAGVTQTPRYLIKTRGQQVTLSCSPISGHRSVSWYQQTPGQGLQFLFEYFSETQRNKGNFPGRFSGRQFSNSRSEMNVSTLELGDSALYLCASSLAREGYNIQYFGAGTRLSVL.

This rearrangement joins TRBV15 to TRBJ1-4, with a tentative D call TRBD1 (6 bases). The germline CDR1 and CDR2 sequences are LNHNV and YYDKDF (reference sequence). V shed 6 bases and J shed 3 bases, with 14 bases lying between them. This CDR3 has 15 residues. The CDR3 DNA reads as TGTGCCACCAGGGGGGACATATACCCTAATGAAAAACTGTTTTTT. This codes for CATRGDIYPNEKLFF.

This chain uses TRBV27 with TRBJ1-2; tentative D call: TRBD1 (6 bases). The CDR3 spans 13 residues. The V end was cut by 2 bases, the J end by 3 bases, with 7 bases between. Germline lookup yields CDR1 MNHEY and CDR2 SMNVEV (reference sequence). Here the CDR3 reads CASSLRTDYGYTF. CDR3 sequence (DNA): TGTGCCAGCAGTTTAAGGACAGACTATGGCTACACCTTC.

V is TRBV7-2 and J is TRBJ2-5; D is uncertain. V was cut by 5 bases and J by 0 bases, with 7 bases left in between. The CDR3 has 13 amino acids. Germline CDR1 and CDR2: SGHTA and FQGNSA. The CDR3 DNA reads as TGTGCCAGCAGCCCGAGGAACCAAGAGACCCAGTACTTC. Its translation is CASSPRNQETQYF. Drawing the rest from reference TRBV7-2 and TRBJ2-5, the complete variable domain is GAGVSQSPSNKVTEKGKDVELRCDPISGHTALYWYRQSLGQGLEFLIYFQGNSAPDKSGLPSDRFSAERTGGSVSTLTIQRTQQEDSAVYLCASSPRNQETQYFGPGTRLLVL.

The chain has TRBV10-3 and TRBJ1-1; D uncertain. The V end was cut by 2 bases, the J end by 1 base, with 14 bases between. Germline values: CDR1 ENHRY, CDR2 SYGVKD. This CDR3 has 16 amino acids. Written as DNA, the CDR3 is TGTGCCATCAGTGAGGCTACCAGGTTAGGGAACACTGAAGCTTTCTTT. Translating gives CAISEATRLGNTEAFF.

The chain joins TRBV11-3 to TRBJ1-1; D ambiguous. The CDR3 sequence is 13 residues long. CDR1 and CDR2 (germline): SGHNT, YENEEA. V lost 5 bases, J lost 0 bases, and 7 bases lay in between. This chain's CDR3 is CASSRAVNTEAFF. CDR3 nucleotides: TGTGCCAGCAGCCGCGCGGTGAACACTGAAGCTTTCTTT. The full variable domain, with the rest looked up from reference TRBV11-3 and TRBJ1-1, is EAGVVQSPRYKIIEKKQPVAFWCNPISGHNTLYWYLQNLGQGPELLIRYENEEAVDDSQLPKDRFSAERLKGVDSTLKIQPAELGDSAVYLCASSRAVNTEAFFGQGTRLTVV.

V gene TRBV19 combines with J gene TRBJ2-3; perhaps TRBD1 as D (5 bases). V was pared by 3 bases and J by 2 bases, with 9 bases between. From germline, CDR1 is LNHDA and CDR2 SQIVND (reference sequence). The CDR3 has 14 residues. The DNA for the CDR3 is TGTGCCAGTAGTATGGCAGGGTACACAGATACGCAGTATTTT. The encoded protein is CASSMAGYTDTQYF.

The V gene is TRBV14, the J gene TRBJ2-2, with 7 bases that match TRBD1. Germline lookup yields CDR1 SGHDN and CDR2 FVKESK. With V trimmed by 1 base and J by 3 bases, 11 bases remained unmatched. The CDR3 extends over 18 amino acids. CDR3 loop: CASSQGRSTGTHTGELFF. CDR3 sequence (DNA): TGTGCCAGCAGCCAAGGACGCTCGACAGGGACCCACACCGGGGAGCTGTTTTTT.

This clone was detected only a few times. V and J are TRBV27 and TRBJ1-1; 10 nucleotides align to TRBD1. V lost 2 bases to trimming and J lost 0 bases; unmatched junction nucleotides: 6. CDR3 length: 17 amino acids. The germline gives CDR1 MNHEY, CDR2 SMNVEV (reference sequence). CDR3 sequence reads: CASSLRTGGRVNTEAFF. The CDR3, as DNA: TGTGCCAGCAGTTTACGGACAGGGGGTAGGGTGAACACTGAAGCTTTCTTT.

This clone was observed a few times. The V call is TRBV5-4, the J call TRBJ1-5, with unresolved D. The V end lost 2 bases, the J end lost 3 bases, and 12 bases lay between the germline ends. This CDR3 comprises 15 residues. Germline CDR1 reads SGHNT; CDR2 reads YYREEE (reference sequence). The CDR3 spells CASSFLLEVNQPQHF. The CDR3 DNA is TGTGCCAGCAGCTTTCTTTTGGAGGTCAATCAGCCCCAGCATTTT.

This sequence joins TRBV18 and TRBJ1-4, with D unresolved. This CDR3 region has 12 residues. Trimming took 3 bases from V and 8 from J, leaving 7 bases between them. Germline V CDR1 and CDR2: KGHSH, LQKENI. CDR3 sequence reads: CASSPRGEKLFF. CDR3 in DNA: TGTGCCAGCTCACCTCGAGGGGAAAAACTGTTTTTT.

This chain joins TRBV24-1 and TRBJ1-2; 8 bases line up with TRBD1. CDR1 is KGHDR, CDR2 SFDVKD, per germline. Trimming at V came to 3 bases and at J to 4 bases, leaving 3 bases not matched to a gene. The length of the CDR3 is 14 residues. CDR3 loop: CATSDPGQAYGYTF. The CDR3 bases are TGTGCCACCAGTGATCCGGGACAGGCCTATGGCTACACCTTC.

This chain connects TRBV7-9 to TRBJ1-2; a weak D match, TRBD1 (6 bases). Per germline, CDR1 SEHNR and CDR2 FQNEAQ (reference sequence). The CDR3 covers 17 residues. Trimming shortened V by 1 base and J by 4 bases, and 19 bases separated the two germline ends. CDR3 protein: CASSLVGGQTFFYGYTF. The CDR3, as DNA: TGTGCCAGCAGCTTAGTAGGCGGACAGACCTTTTTCTATGGCTACACCTTC.

The chain employs TRBV3-1 (or the pseudogene TRBV3-2) and TRBJ2-4, with 9 bases fitting TRBD2. Trimming took 4 bases from V and 6 from J; bases not matched to a gene: 13. Germline V gene data show CDR1 as LGHDT and CDR2 as YNNKEL (reference sequence). The CDR3 is made up of 17 amino acids. CDR3 sequence (DNA): TGTGCCAGCAGCCTCCGGAGGGGCGGGGGGGCCGGAAACATTCAGTACTTC. Residues: CASSLRRGGGAGNIQYF.

This chain links TRBV28 with TRBJ2-1; 9 nucleotides line up with TRBD2. This CDR3 spans 15 amino acids. Germline V gene data show CDR1 as MDHEN and CDR2 as SYDVKM. J gave up 1 base and V 6 bases, and 4 bases lay outside the gene matches. CDR3 residues: CASRPSGASYNEQFF. The CDR3 DNA reads as TGTGCCAGCAGACCTAGCGGGGCGTCCTACAATGAGCAGTTCTTC.

The table lists this clone with a few counts. The chain couples TRBV18 to TRBJ2-7, with 7 bases that match TRBD2. The J segment lost 4 bases and the V segment lost 2 bases, leaving 11 bases of the junction unmatched. Germline V gene lookup returns CDR1 KGHSH and CDR2 LQKENI. CDR3 length: 16 amino acids. CDR3 nucleotides: TGTGCCAGCTCACCAGGTAGTGGCGGGAGTGGGTACGAGCAGTACTTC. It encodes CASSPGSGGSGYEQYF.

V and J are TRBV28 and TRBJ1-5; TRBD1 is a possible D gene (5 bases). There are 14 residues in the CDR3. Trimming pared 3 bases from V and 5 bases from J, leaving 11 bases between. Per the germline V gene, CDR1 is MDHEN and CDR2 is SYDVKM. DNA for the CDR3: TGTGCCAGCAGTTTTGTCAGGGCTTATCAGCCCCAGCATTTT. Translated, it gives CASSFVRAYQPQHF.

The chain employs TRBV11-1 and TRBJ1-2; 9 bases are shared with TRBD1. Germline assignment: CDR1 SGHAT and CDR2 FQDESV (reference sequence). The CDR3 sequence is 14 residues long. J lost 1 base, V lost 3 bases, and 0 bases had no gene match. CDR3 nucleotides: TGTGCCAGCAGCTTGGGACAGGGTAACTATGGCTACACCTTC. Its protein is CASSLGQGNYGYTF.